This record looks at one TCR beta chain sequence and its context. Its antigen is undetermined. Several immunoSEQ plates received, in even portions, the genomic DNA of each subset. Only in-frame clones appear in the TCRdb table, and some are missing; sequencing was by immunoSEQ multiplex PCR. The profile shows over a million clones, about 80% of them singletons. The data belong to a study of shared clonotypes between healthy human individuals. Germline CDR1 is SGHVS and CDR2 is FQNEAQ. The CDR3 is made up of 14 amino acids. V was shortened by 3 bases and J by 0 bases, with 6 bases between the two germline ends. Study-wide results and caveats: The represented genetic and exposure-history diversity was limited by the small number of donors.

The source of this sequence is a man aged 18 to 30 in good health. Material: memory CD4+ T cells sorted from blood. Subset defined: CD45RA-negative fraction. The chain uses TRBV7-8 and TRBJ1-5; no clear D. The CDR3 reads CASSLDYSNQPQHF. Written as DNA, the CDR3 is TGTGCCAGCAGCTTGGATTATAGCAATCAGCCCCAGCATTTT.